The rows below give T cell receptor beta chains drawn from one sample of a study of blood T cell repertoires in COVID-19. Clones were sequenced by immunoSEQ multiplex PCR, and TCRdb holds only the in-frame ones, with some missing. This sample yields 85,000 to 95,000 clones, of which roughly 78% are seen a single time; around 15% belongs to the top ten. The sequencing input was peripheral blood. These receptors all come from a woman of 80 years or more with acute or convalescent COVID-19. CDR3s include the opening cysteine and the closing phenylalanine or tryptophan. A D gene is named only where the DNA matches it firmly. The size field is filled for only some rows; it gives once, few, many or a size class.

TRBV5-8,TRBJ2-3,.,.,TGTGCCAGCAGCGCCGGCACACACAGTGATACGCAGTATTTT,CASSAGTHSDTQYF
TRBV6-2/TRBV6-3,TRBJ2-7,TRBD2,.,TGTGCCAGCAGTTACCGCGGTGGGACTAGCGGGGGCTACGAGCAGTACTTC,CASSYRGGTSGGYEQYF
TRBV10-2,TRBJ2-3,TRBD2,once,TGCGCCAGCAGCCTTTTAGCGGGGGGGCAGGGAGATACGCAGTATTTT,CASSLLAGGQGDTQYF
TRBV6-2/TRBV6-3,TRBJ1-2,.,.,TGTGCCAGCAGTGGAACAGGGCTTGGGGGCTACACCTTC,CASSGTGLGGYTF
TRBV3-1/TRBV3-2,TRBJ2-7,.,.,TGTGCCAGCACCTCAAACAGAAAAGAGCAGTACTTC,CASTSNRKEQYF
TRBV12-3/TRBV12-4,TRBJ2-7,TRBD1,.,TGTGCCAGCAGGGGACAGGGCGAGCAGTACTTC,CASRGQGEQYF
TRBV5-5,TRBJ1-2,.,.,TGTGCCAGCAGCTTGGCCTTTAATTTTGCCGCGGCAAATGGCTACACCTTC,CASSLAFNFAAANGYTF
TRBV6-2/TRBV6-3,TRBJ2-7,TRBD2,.,TGTGCCAGCAGTAGACTAGCGGGGTCTTTTTACGAGCAGTACTTC,CASSRLAGSFYEQYF
TRBV12-3/TRBV12-4,TRBJ2-1,.,.,TGTGCCAGCAGTTTAGTCGATGAGCAGTTCTTC,CASSLVDEQFF
TRBV18,TRBJ1-1,.,.,TGTGCCAGCTCACCATCCAGGGGCTCTGAAGCTTTCTTT,CASSPSRGSEAFF
TRBV28,TRBJ1-2,TRBD1,.,TGTGCCAGCAGCACCGGGACAGTTAACTTCTATGGCTACACCTTC,CASSTGTVNFYGYTF
TRBV7-2,TRBJ2-3,.,once,TGTGCCAGCAGCCCTACAGGGATTGGAGATACGCAGTATTTT,CASSPTGIGDTQYF
TRBV19,TRBJ1-1,.,.,TGTGCCAGTAGTATCACAACGGCAGGGACTGAAGCTTTCTTT,CASSITTAGTEAFF
TRBV5-5,TRBJ1-6,.,.,TGTGCCAGCAGCTTTCGGAGCAGCTCCTATAATTCACCCCTCCACTTT,CASSFRSSSYNSPLHF
TRBV10-3,TRBJ2-7,TRBD1,.,TGTGCCATCAGGGGACAGGGGGAAGTAGGCGAGCAGTACTTC,CAIRGQGEVGEQYF
TRBV27,TRBJ2-7,.,.,TGTGCCAGCAGTTTATCGGCCAGGGGACACGAGCAGTACTTC,CASSLSARGHEQYF
TRBV2,TRBJ2-2,TRBD2,once,TGTGCCAGCAGCACCTCCCGGACTAGCGGGGGGGCCGGGGAGCTGTTTTTT,CASSTSRTSGGAGELFF
TRBV9,TRBJ1-5,.,.,TGTGCCAGCAGCGTAGGTCAAGGCAGGGGAGAGCCCCAGCATTTT,CASSVGQGRGEPQHF
TRBV10-3,TRBJ1-1,.,few,TGTGCCATCAGTGTAGAACCGGTGAACACTGAAGCTTTCTTT,CAISVEPVNTEAFF
TRBV6-5,TRBJ1-5,.,few,TGTGCCAGCGGGATGGACAGAGGACAGCCCCAGCATTTT,CASGMDRGQPQHF